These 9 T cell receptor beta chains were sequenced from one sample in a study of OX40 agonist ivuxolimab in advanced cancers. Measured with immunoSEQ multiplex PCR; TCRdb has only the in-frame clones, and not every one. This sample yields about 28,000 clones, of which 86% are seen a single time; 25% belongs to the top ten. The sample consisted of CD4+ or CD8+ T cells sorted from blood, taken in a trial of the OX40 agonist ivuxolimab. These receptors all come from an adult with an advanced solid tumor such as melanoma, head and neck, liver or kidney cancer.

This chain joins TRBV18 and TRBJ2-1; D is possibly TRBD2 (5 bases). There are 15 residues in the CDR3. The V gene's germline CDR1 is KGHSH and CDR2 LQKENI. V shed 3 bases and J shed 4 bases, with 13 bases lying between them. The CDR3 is CASSPNLALYNEQFF. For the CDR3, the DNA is TGTGCCAGCTCACCTAATCTAGCCCTATACAATGAGCAGTTCTTC. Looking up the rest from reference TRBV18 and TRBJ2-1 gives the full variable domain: NAGVMQNPRHLVRRRGQEARLRCSPMKGHSHVYWYRQLPEEGLKFMVYLQKENIIDESGMPKERFSAEFPKEGPSILRIQQVVRGDSAAYFCASSPNLALYNEQFFGPGTRLTVL.

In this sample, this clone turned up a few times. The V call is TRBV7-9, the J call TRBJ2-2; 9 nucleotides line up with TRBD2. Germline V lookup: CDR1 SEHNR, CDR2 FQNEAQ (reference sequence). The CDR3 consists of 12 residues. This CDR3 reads CAGGRGTGELFF. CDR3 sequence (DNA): TGTGCTGGCGGGAGGGGCACCGGGGAGCTGTTTTTT.

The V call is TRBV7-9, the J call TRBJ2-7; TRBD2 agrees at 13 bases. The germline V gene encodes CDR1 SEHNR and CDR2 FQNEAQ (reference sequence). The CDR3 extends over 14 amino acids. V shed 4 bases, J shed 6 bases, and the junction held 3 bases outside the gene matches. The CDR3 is CASSSGLAGAEQYF. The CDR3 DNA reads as TGTGCCAGCAGCTCCGGACTAGCGGGAGCCGAGCAGTACTTC.

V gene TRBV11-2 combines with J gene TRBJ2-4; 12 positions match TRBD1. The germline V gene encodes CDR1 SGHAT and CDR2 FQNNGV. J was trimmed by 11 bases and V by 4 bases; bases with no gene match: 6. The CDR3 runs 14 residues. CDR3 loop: CASSYGTGGLVQYF. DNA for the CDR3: TGTGCCAGCAGCTACGGGACAGGGGGCCTAGTTCAGTACTTC.

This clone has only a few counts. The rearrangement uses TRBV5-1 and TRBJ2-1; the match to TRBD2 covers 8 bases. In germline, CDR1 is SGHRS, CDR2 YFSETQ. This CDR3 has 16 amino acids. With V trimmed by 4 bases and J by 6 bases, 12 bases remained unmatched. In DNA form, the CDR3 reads TGCGCCAGCAGCCTCCGAGCGGGAGTAAGAGTCAATGAGCAGTTCTTC. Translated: CASSLRAGVRVNEQFF. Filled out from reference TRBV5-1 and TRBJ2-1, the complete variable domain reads KAGVTQTPRYLIKTRGQQVTLSCSPISGHRSVSWYQQTPGQGLQFLFEYFSETQRNKGNFPGRFSGRQFSNSRSEMNVSTLELGDSALYLCASSLRAGVRVNEQFFGPGTRLTVL.

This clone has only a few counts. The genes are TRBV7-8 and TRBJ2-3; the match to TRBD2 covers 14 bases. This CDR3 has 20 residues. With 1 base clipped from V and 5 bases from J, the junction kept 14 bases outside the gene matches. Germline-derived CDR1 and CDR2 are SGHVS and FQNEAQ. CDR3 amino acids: CASSLDPPGLAGAAVDTQYF. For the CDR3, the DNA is TGTGCCAGCAGCTTAGACCCCCCGGGACTAGCGGGAGCGGCGGTAGATACGCAGTATTTT.

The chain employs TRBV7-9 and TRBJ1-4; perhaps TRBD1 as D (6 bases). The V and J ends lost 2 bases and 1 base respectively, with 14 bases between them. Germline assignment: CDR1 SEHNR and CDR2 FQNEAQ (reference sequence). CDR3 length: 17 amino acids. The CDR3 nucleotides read TGTGCCAGCAGCTTACCCAGTTCAGGGGAAACTAATGAAAAACTGTTTTTT. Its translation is CASSLPSSGETNEKLFF.

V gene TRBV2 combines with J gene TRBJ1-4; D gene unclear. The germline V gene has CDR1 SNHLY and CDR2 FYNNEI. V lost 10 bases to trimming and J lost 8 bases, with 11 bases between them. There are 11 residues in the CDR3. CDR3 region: CAKQTGEKLFF. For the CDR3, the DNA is TGTGCCAAACAAACTGGGGAAAAACTGTTTTTT.

DNA of the CDR3: TGTGCCAGCAGTTACACTCGTGGGGTGGACGAGCAGTACTTC. Translated, it gives CASSYTRGVDEQYF. This chain connects TRBV6-6 to TRBJ2-7; D remains unclear. The V and J ends lost 2 bases and 5 bases respectively, with 13 bases between them. Germline lookup yields CDR1 MNHNY and CDR2 SVGAGI (reference sequence). The CDR3 is 14 amino acids.